This is a list of T cell receptor beta chains from one sample in a study of CD8+ T cells in alopecia areata. Libraries were prepared by immunoSEQ multiplex PCR; TCRdb keeps only in-frame clonotypes and omits some of them. Of 100,000 to 150,000 clones listed, approximately 48% were seen once; the top ten hold 15% to 20%. Sequenced material: CD8+ T cells sorted from blood, taken at week 0. The origin of the receptors is a human donor with alopecia areata. The CDR3 runs from the conserved cysteine through the conserved F or W. The D gene is left open where the match is weak. Expanded clones are given a class, and other clones once, few, many or no size at all.

d_call clone_size cdr3_length j_call v_call cdr3_nt cdr3_aa
- - 14 TRBJ1-1 TRBV7-9 TGTGCCAGCAGCTCAAATCGAAAGGGGGATGAAGCTTTCTTT CASSSNRKGDEAFF
- - 13 TRBJ1-5 TRBV7-8 TGTGCCAGCAGCCCGATCGCTAATCAGCCCCAGCATTTT CASSPIANQPQHF
TRBD2 - 13 TRBJ2-3 TRBV13 TGTGCCACCCAGCGGGAGCCCACAGATACGCAGTATTTT CATQREPTDTQYF
- - 11 TRBJ1-2 TRBV29-1 TGCAGCGTCCCCGGGCTTTATGGCTACACCTTC CSVPGLYGYTF
- - 12 TRBJ2-7 TRBV6-6 TGTGCCAGCAGTTACTCTGGGGACGAGCAGTACTTC CASSYSGDEQYF
- - 13 TRBJ2-2 TRBV30 TGTGCCTGGAGTGTCGGGGGTGCCGGGGAGCTGTTTTTT CAWSVGGAGELFF
TRBD1 - 14 TRBJ1-2 TRBV6-5 TGTGCCAGCAGTTACGTCGGGACAGGGCACGGCTACACCTTC CASSYVGTGHGYTF
- - 15 TRBJ1-3 TRBV15 TGTGCCACCAGCAGAGATCACAGCTCTGGAAACACCATATATTTT CATSRDHSSGNTIYF
- few 12 TRBJ2-1 TRBV7-9 TGTGCCAGCAGCCCAGGGAGTAATGAGCAGTTCTTC CASSPGSNEQFF
- - 15 TRBJ2-7 TRBV7-2 TGTGCCAGCAGCCCTTGGACAGACGTCCTCTACGAGCAGTACTTC CASSPWTDVLYEQYF
TRBD1 once 14 TRBJ2-7 TRBV5-1 TGCGCCAGCAGTCAAATGCAGGGGGATGGCGAGCAGTACTTC CASSQMQGDGEQYF
- few 15 TRBJ1-2 TRBV4-2 TGTGCCAGCAGCCAAGAGGTGACGGGATCCTATGGCTACACCTTC CASSQEVTGSYGYTF
TRBD2 - 14 TRBJ2-1 TRBV27 TGTGCCAGCAGCCATAGGTCTAGCGGGAATGAGCAGTTCTTC CASSHRSSGNEQFF
TRBD1 few 13 TRBJ1-2 TRBV29-1 TGCAGCGGTGGGACAGGGGGCGACTATGGCTACACCTTC CSGGTGGDYGYTF
TRBD1 once 16 TRBJ1-2 TRBV7-9 TGTGCCAGCAGCCCCCCGGGACAGCCACGGCACTATGGCTACACCTTC CASSPPGQPRHYGYTF
TRBD1 - 12 TRBJ1-2 TRBV27 TGTGCCAGCAGTTCCGGACAGGGTGGCTACACCTTC CASSSGQGGYTF
- - 14 TRBJ1-2 TRBV27 TGTGCCAGCAGCTTCGCGCGACAGGCCAATGGCTACACCTTC CASSFARQANGYTF
- - 13 TRBJ2-3 TRBV11-2 TGTGCCAGCAGCATATCAGCGGGAGATACGCAGTATTTT CASSISAGDTQYF
- - 14 TRBJ1-4 TRBV27 TGTGCCAGCAGTTTCGGGGCGACTAATGAAAAACTGTTTTTT CASSFGATNEKLFF
- - 15 TRBJ2-3 TRBV5-6 TGTGCCAGCAGCTTGGCCGGTACCGACACAGATACGCAGTATTTT CASSLAGTDTDTQYF
- many 14 TRBJ2-3 TRBV6-1 TGTGCCAGCAGTGAAAACCGCGGCGCAGATACGCAGTATTTT CASSENRGADTQYF
- - 16 TRBJ1-5 TRBV30 TGTGCCTGGAGCCCTACCGTCCCCGGGTCGGGTGTGCCCCAGCATTTT CAWSPTVPGSGVPQHF
TRBD1 - 15 TRBJ1-2 TRBV29-1 TGCAGCGTTGATGCGGCTGACAGGGAGAAAGGTGGCTACACCTTC CSVDAADREKGGYTF
- - 13 TRBJ1-5 TRBV9 TGTGCCAGCTCCCGGACCCAAAATCAGCCCCAGCATTTT CASSRTQNQPQHF
TRBD1 - 18 TRBJ1-5 TRBV2 TGTGCCAGCAGTGACCACCGGGACAGGGGAATCGGCAATCAGCCCCAGCATTTT CASSDHRDRGIGNQPQHF
TRBD1 - 13 TRBJ2-5 TRBV29-1 TGCAGCGCCCTGACAGGGGGCCAAGAGACCCAGTACTTC CSALTGGQETQYF
- - 11 TRBJ2-7 TRBV5-1 TGCGCCAGCAGCGCGAGGGGAGAGCAGTACTTC CASSARGEQYF
- few 10 TRBJ2-1 TRBV2 TGTGCCAGCAGTGCGGACGAGCAGTTCTTC CASSADEQFF
- - 15 TRBJ2-1 TRBV7-8 TGTGCCAGCAGCCCCTCGCGCGGGCCACGAGAAGAGCAGTTCTTC CASSPSRGPREEQFF
TRBD2 few 16 TRBJ2-1 TRBV7-9 TGTGCCAGCAGCTTGGAAGCGGGGGGCCCCTACAATGAGCAGTTCTTC CASSLEAGGPYNEQFF
- - 13 TRBJ2-5 TRBV29-1 TGCAGCGTTGTCGGAGGTCCCAAAGAGACCCAGTACTTC CSVVGGPKETQYF
TRBD1 - 13 TRBJ1-1 TRBV30 TGTGCCTGGGAACAGGGGGTGAACACTGAAGCTTTCTTT CAWEQGVNTEAFF
- few 16 TRBJ2-4 TRBV11-2 TGTGCCAGCAGCTTAGGAACAGCGCTAGCCAAAAACATTCAGTACTTC CASSLGTALAKNIQYF
- - 13 TRBJ2-1 TRBV25-1 TGTGCCATCGCGGACCTGAACAACAATGAGCAGTTCTTC CAIADLNNNEQFF
- - 13 TRBJ2-7 TRBV7-6 TGTGCCAGCAGCGGGGGGGCTGCCTACGAGCAGTACTTC CASSGGAAYEQYF
- - 16 TRBJ2-3 TRBV19 TGTGCCAGTAGTCCCTGGAGTGGGGGCGAAGCAGATACGCAGTATTTT CASSPWSGGEADTQYF
TRBD1 few 19 TRBJ1-5 TRBV27 TGTGCCAGCAGTTTATCCCACCCCGGGACAGGTCTTTGGAATCAGCCCCAGCATTTT CASSLSHPGTGLWNQPQHF
- - 15 TRBJ1-2 TRBV27 TGTGCCAGCAGCCCGTCGAGGGGCAGCGGCTATGGCTACACCTTC CASSPSRGSGYGYTF
- - 12 TRBJ2-5 TRBV5-4 TGTGCCAGCAGCCCTGGACCAGAGACCCAGTACTTC CASSPGPETQYF